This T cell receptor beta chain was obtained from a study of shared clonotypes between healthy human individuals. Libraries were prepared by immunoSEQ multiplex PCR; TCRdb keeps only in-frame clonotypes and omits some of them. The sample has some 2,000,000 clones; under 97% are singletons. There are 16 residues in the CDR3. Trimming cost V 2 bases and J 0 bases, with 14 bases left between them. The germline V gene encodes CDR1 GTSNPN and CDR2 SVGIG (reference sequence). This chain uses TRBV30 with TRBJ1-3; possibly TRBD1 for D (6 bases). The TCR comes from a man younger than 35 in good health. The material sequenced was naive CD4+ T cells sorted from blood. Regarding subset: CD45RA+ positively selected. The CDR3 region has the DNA TGTGCCTGGAGTAGGGGGTGGCCGTTCTCTGGAAACACCATATATTTT. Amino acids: CAWSRGWPFSGNTIYF. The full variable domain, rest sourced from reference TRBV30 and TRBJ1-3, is SQTIHQWPATLVQPVGSPLSLECTVEGTSNPNLYWYRQAAGRGLQLLFYSVGIGQISSEVPQNLSASRPQDRQFILSSKKLLLSDSGFYLCAWSRGWPFSGNTIYFGEGSWLTVV.